Presented here are 20 T cell receptor beta chains from one specimen sequenced in a study of Ad26.COV2.S vaccination and SARS-CoV-2 variants. Profiled with immunoSEQ multiplex PCR; TCRdb holds only in-frame clones, not every one. The sample records 380,000 or so clones, 86% being singletons. Stated treatment: 19 received Ad26.COV2.S at low or high dose, single or two shots; 5 received placebo; per-sample allocation not given. Vaccine and placebo recipients were sampled on day 63 after the first injection. Source: peripheral blood, taken in a trial of Ad26.COV2.S vaccine versus placebo. Source of these receptors: a person aged 18-60 years who received the Ad26.COV2.S COVID-19 vaccine or a placebo.

As regards this clone: Other DNA sequences from this sample encode an identical CDR3 as well. The chain combines TRBV2 with TRBJ2-5; no clear D gene. Trimming removed 4 bases from V and 5 bases from J, with 14 bases in between. CDR1 is SNHLY and CDR2 is FYNNEI in the germline V gene. The CDR3 contains 14 residues. The CDR3 sequence: CASSGLAGVETQYF. The CDR3 region has the DNA TGTGCCAGCAGTGGGTTAGCAGGAGTGGAGACCCAGTACTTC.

V gene TRBV4-1 combines with J gene TRBJ1-1; 7 bases fit TRBD1. V dropped 0 bases and J dropped 10; count of bases not matched to a gene: 5. This CDR3 has 13 amino acids. Germline assignment: CDR1 MGHRA and CDR2 YSYEKL. CDR3 region: CASSQDEGQLAFF. The DNA for the CDR3 is TGCGCCAGCAGCCAAGACGAGGGACAGCTAGCTTTCTTT.

The chain uses TRBV4-1 and TRBJ2-6; D unclear. V shed 0 bases and J shed 4 bases, with 7 bases lying between them. The CDR3 runs to 15 residues. Germline V CDR1 and CDR2: MGHRA, YSYEKL. DNA for the CDR3: TGCGCCAGCAGCCAAGACGGCTCAGGGGCCAACGTCCTGACTTTC. Residues: CASSQDGSGANVLTF.

The chain uses TRBV19 and TRBJ1-6; D ambiguous. The germline CDR1 and CDR2 sequences are LNHDA and SQIVND (reference sequence). There are 14 residues in the CDR3. V was clipped by 6 bases and J by 10 bases, with 16 bases between them. The CDR3 spells CASSEDFFGSPLHF. The CDR3 nucleotides read TGTGCCAGTAGCGAGGACTTTTTTGGCTCACCCCTCCACTTT.

J is TRBJ1-2 and V is TRBV5-1; a weak D match, TRBD1 (6 bases). This CDR3 is built from 15 residues. The germline V and J ends were trimmed by 0 bases and 5 bases, with 14 bases remaining between them. Germline-derived CDR1 and CDR2 are SGHRS and YFSETQ. DNA of the CDR3: TGCGCCAGCAGCTTGGAAGCGGGGGCCTGGTATGGCTACACCTTC. The encoded protein is CASSLEAGAWYGYTF.

The chain couples TRBV6-5 to TRBJ1-1, with a weak D call TRBD1 (5 bases). The CDR3 is made up of 13 amino acids. Germline V lookup: CDR1 MNHEY, CDR2 SVGAGI. V lost 5 bases, J lost 8 bases, and 15 bases lay in between. This CDR3 reads CASSPTHKGEAFF. DNA for the CDR3: TGTGCCAGCAGTCCGACCCATAAGGGGGAAGCTTTCTTT.

The chain is built from TRBV7-2 and TRBJ2-1; 9 bases are shared with TRBD2. With V trimmed by 1 base and J by 5 bases, 9 bases remained unmatched. The V gene's germline CDR1 is SGHTA and CDR2 FQGNSA. The CDR3 has 17 residues. CDR3 amino acids: CASSLDGELAGDNEQFF. As DNA, the CDR3 is TGTGCCAGCAGCTTAGATGGTGAGTTAGCGGGAGACAATGAGCAGTTCTTC.

This chain joins TRBV27 and TRBJ2-4; D unresolved. CDR1 and CDR2 (germline): MNHEY, SMNVEV (reference sequence). V was shortened by 8 bases and J by 10 bases, with 21 bases between the two germline ends. This CDR3 has 14 amino acids. The CDR3: CASAKVGLIGIQYF. DNA for the CDR3: TGTGCCAGCGCGAAGGTTGGGTTAATAGGGATTCAGTACTTC.

V and J are TRBV9 and TRBJ2-7; a weak D match, TRBD1 (6 bases). Per the germline V gene, CDR1 is SGDLS and CDR2 is YYNGEE. This CDR3 has 13 amino acids. With 2 bases removed from V and 0 bases from J, the gap between germline ends came to 6 bases. CDR3 loop: CASSVTGSYEQYF. The CDR3 DNA sequence: TGTGCCAGCAGCGTGACAGGCTCCTACGAGCAGTACTTC.

The gene calls are TRBV20-1 and TRBJ1-2, with TRBD1 identical over 7 bases. Germline V gene sequence: CDR1 DFQATT, CDR2 SNEGSKA (reference sequence). With 6 bases clipped from V and 4 bases from J, the junction kept 11 bases outside the gene matches. There are 14 residues in the CDR3. CDR3 sequence: CSASPRTGLYGYTF. The CDR3 DNA reads TGCAGTGCCAGTCCCCGGACAGGACTCTATGGCTACACCTTC.

The V call is TRBV18, the J call TRBJ1-1; TRBD1 might be the D (5 bases). The germline CDR1 and CDR2 sequences are KGHSH and LQKENI. The CDR3 has 15 amino acids. Deletions cut 1 base from V and 3 bases from J, with 12 bases between. The CDR3 reads CASSPRLRADTEAFF. CDR3 sequence (DNA): TGTGCCAGCTCACCACGGCTCAGGGCAGACACTGAAGCTTTCTTT.

The gene calls are TRBV27 and TRBJ2-7; 12 bases are a match to TRBD2. Germline lookup yields CDR1 MNHEY and CDR2 SMNVEV (reference sequence). This CDR3 is 15 amino acids long. Unmatched junction bases numbered 10, after V lost 5 bases and J lost 8 bases. This CDR3 is CASSPTLAGGNKQYF. The CDR3 DNA reads as TGTGCCAGCAGTCCCACACTAGCGGGGGGAAACAAGCAGTACTTC.

The V gene is TRBV5-6, the J gene TRBJ1-6, with TRBD1 identical over 12 bases. This CDR3 has 17 residues. With 0 bases clipped from V and 7 bases from J, the junction kept 5 bases outside the gene matches. Germline CDR1 is SGHDT and CDR2 is YYEEEE. CDR3 sequence: CASSLARDRGRNSPLHF. The CDR3 nucleotides read TGTGCCAGCAGCTTGGCTCGGGACAGGGGGCGAAATTCACCCCTCCACTTT.

The chain joins TRBV9 to TRBJ1-6, with D perhaps TRBD1 (5 bases). CDR1 is SGDLS, CDR2 YYNGEE, per germline. V dropped 0 bases and J dropped 3 bases, with 13 bases sitting between them. The CDR3 is 17 residues long. The chain's CDR3 is CASSVGWGLDYNSPLHF. The DNA for the CDR3 is TGTGCCAGCAGCGTAGGATGGGGCCTGGACTATAATTCACCCCTCCACTTT.

This clone is a singleton in its sample. The chain is built from TRBV18 and TRBJ2-7; possibly TRBD2 for D (6 bases). Germline CDR1 is KGHSH and CDR2 is LQKENI. The length of the CDR3 is 15 residues. Trimming removed 6 bases at V and 3 bases at J, with 18 bases between. CDR3 sequence: CASSPAGGPGYEQYF. For the CDR3, the DNA is TGTGCCAGCTCGCCAGCTGGAGGGCCCGGCTACGAGCAGTACTTC.

CDR3 protein: CASSLDPSSYNEQFF. The CDR3 DNA reads as TGTGCCAGCAGCTTGGATCCGAGCTCCTACAATGAGCAGTTCTTC. The chain couples TRBV5-6 to TRBJ2-1; D uncertain. The germline V gene has CDR1 SGHDT and CDR2 YYEEEE. The CDR3 consists of 15 residues. Trimming took 0 bases from V and 0 from J, leaving 7 bases between them. Complete variable domain (other parts from reference TRBV5-6 and TRBJ2-1): DAGVTQSPTHLIKTRGQQVTLRCSPKSGHDTVSWYQQALGQGPQFIFQYYEEEERQRGNFPDRFSGHQFPNYSSELNVNALLLGDSALYLCASSLDPSSYNEQFFGPGTRLTVL.

The V call is TRBV4-2, the J call TRBJ1-4, with unresolved D. There are 15 residues in the CDR3. V gave up 4 bases and J gave up 1 base, with 10 bases separating them. Germline V lookup: CDR1 LGHNA, CDR2 YNFKEQ. CDR3 in DNA: TGTGCCAGCAGCCGTTCCGGGATAACTAATGAAAAACTGTTTTTT. Protein product: CASSRSGITNEKLFF.

This clone was found once. The V call is TRBV5-1, the J call TRBJ1-2; 9 positions match TRBD1. Germline CDR1 is SGHRS and CDR2 is YFSETQ. The CDR3 consists of 13 residues. The V and J ends lost 3 bases and 6 bases, in that order; junction bases with no gene match: 3. The CDR3 loop is CASSSGQGDGYTF. CDR3 coding DNA: TGCGCCAGCAGCTCGGGACAGGGAGATGGCTACACCTTC. Combining the CDR3 with reference TRBV5-1 and TRBJ1-2 gives the whole variable domain KAGVTQTPRYLIKTRGQQVTLSCSPISGHRSVSWYQQTPGQGLQFLFEYFSETQRNKGNFPGRFSGRQFSNSRSEMNVSTLELGDSALYLCASSSGQGDGYTFGSGTRLTVV.

V gene TRBV28 combines with J gene TRBJ1-1; D unclear. The V gene lost 6 bases and the J gene lost 1 base, with 12 bases spanning the gap. CDR3 size: 14 residues. Germline lookup yields CDR1 MDHEN and CDR2 SYDVKM. The CDR3 is CASSRATRNTEAFF. Here the CDR3 DNA reads TGTGCCAGCAGCCGGGCAACACGGAACACTGAAGCTTTCTTT.

This chain joins TRBV7-8 and TRBJ1-5; a weak D match, TRBD1 (5 bases). The V gene's germline CDR1 is SGHVS and CDR2 FQNEAQ. This CDR3 has 16 amino acids. V lost 9 bases to trimming and J lost 0 bases, with 18 bases between them. CDR3: CASRVGQRNSNQPQHF. For the CDR3, the DNA is TGTGCCAGTAGGGTGGGGCAGCGAAATAGCAATCAGCCCCAGCATTTT.